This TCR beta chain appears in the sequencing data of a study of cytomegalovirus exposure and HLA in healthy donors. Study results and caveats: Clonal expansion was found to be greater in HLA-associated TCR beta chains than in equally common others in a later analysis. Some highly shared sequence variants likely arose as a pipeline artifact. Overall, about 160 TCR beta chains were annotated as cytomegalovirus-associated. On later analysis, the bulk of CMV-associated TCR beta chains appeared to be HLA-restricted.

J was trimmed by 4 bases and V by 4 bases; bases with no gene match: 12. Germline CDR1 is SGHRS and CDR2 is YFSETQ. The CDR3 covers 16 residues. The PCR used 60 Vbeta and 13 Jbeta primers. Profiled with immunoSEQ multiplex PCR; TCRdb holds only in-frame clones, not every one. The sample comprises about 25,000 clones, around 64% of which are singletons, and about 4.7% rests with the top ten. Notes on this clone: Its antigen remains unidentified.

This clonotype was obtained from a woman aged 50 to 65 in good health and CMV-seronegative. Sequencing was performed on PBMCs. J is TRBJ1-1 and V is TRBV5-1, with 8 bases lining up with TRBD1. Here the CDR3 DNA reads TGCGCCAGCAGCCAGCCTTACAGGGGGAAGGCCACTGAAGCTTTCTTT. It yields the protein CASSQPYRGKATEAFF.